This TCR beta chain came from a study of T-cell reconstitution after alpha-beta-depleted transplantation in children. Overall study findings and caveats: Several patients had high TCRbeta diversity at day 60; it came from surviving recipient T cells and thymic progenitors. Reportedly, roughly two months post-transplant, alpha-beta T cells arose from several hundred expanded graft clones.

CDR3 size: 17 residues. CDR1 and CDR2 from the germline V gene are LGHDT and YNNKEL (reference sequence). J lost 0 bases, V lost 1 base, and 7 bases had no gene match. This clonotype was recorded at least ten times. Its specificity is not known. Preparation of the TCRbeta library was carried out with unique molecular identifiers. Using its own MiXCR run on the PCR reads, TCRdb lists one record per CDR3 protein. Among 70,000 or so distinct CDR3 sequences listed, roughly a tenth were seen once. The source is a boy younger than 18 with acute myeloid leukemia, due to receive a stem cell transplant. The J gene is TRBJ2-5, the V gene TRBV3-1, with 8 bases fitting TRBD2. Sequenced here: PBMCs, sampled before TCRalphabeta/CD19-depleted stem cell transplant. CDR3 nucleotides: TGTGCCAGCAGCCAAGCTACAACACTAGCGGACCAAGAGACCCAGTACTTC. This codes for CASSQATTLADQETQYF.